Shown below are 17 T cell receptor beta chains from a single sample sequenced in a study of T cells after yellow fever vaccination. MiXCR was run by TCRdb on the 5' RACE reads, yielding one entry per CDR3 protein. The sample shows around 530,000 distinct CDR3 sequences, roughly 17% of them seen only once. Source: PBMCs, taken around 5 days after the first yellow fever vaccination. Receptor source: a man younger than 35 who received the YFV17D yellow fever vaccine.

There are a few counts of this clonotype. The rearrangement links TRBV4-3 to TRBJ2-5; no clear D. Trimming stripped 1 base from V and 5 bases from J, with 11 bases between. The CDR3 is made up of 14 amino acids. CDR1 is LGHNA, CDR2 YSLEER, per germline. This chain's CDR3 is CASSQGVVGETQYF. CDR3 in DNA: TGCGCCAGCAGCCAAGGGGTAGTGGGGGAGACCCAGTACTTC.

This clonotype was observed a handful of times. The CDR3 here is CSVGSLADSYNEQFF. The CDR3 DNA reads as TGCAGTGTAGGGTCACTAGCGGATTCCTACAATGAGCAGTTCTTC. The rearrangement uses TRBV20-1 and TRBJ2-1; TRBD2 matches 8 bases. The CDR3 spans 15 residues. Trimming took 7 bases from V and 1 from J; bases not matched to a gene: 9. The V gene's germline CDR1 is DFQATT and CDR2 SNEGSKA (reference sequence).

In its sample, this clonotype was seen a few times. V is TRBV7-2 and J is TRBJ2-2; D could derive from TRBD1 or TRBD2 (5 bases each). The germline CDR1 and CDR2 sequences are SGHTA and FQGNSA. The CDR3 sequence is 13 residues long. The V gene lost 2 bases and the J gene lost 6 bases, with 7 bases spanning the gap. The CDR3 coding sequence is TGTGCCAGCAGCTTAATGGGGGCCGGGGAGCTGTTTTTT. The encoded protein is CASSLMGAGELFF.

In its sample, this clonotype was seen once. The CDR3, as DNA: TGTGCCAGCAGCCGTCCCCGGGAGGAAAGGTACAATGAGCAGTTCTTC. Translating it yields CASSRPREERYNEQFF. This chain uses TRBV7-9 with TRBJ2-1; 7 positions match TRBD2. V shed 5 bases and J 4 bases; nucleotides not matched to a gene: 11. Germline lookup yields CDR1 SEHNR and CDR2 FQNEAQ (reference sequence). The CDR3 length is 16 residues.

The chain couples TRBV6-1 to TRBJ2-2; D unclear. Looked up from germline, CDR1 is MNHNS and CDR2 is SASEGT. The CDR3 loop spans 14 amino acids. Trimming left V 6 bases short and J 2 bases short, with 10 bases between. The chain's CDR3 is CASRKGLNTGELFF. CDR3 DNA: TGTGCCAGCAGAAAAGGGTTAAACACCGGGGAGCTGTTTTTT.

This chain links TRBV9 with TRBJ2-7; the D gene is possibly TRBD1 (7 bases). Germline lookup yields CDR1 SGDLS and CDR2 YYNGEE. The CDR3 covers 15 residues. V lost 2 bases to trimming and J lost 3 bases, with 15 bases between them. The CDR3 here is CASSVLGTAGYEQYF. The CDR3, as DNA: TGTGCCAGCAGCGTTTTGGGGACAGCGGGCTACGAGCAGTACTTC.

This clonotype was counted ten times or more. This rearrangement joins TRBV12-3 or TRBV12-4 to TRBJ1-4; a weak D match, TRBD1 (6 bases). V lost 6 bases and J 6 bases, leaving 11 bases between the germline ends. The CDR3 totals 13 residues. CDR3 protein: CASRPHRDEKLFF. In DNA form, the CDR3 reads TGTGCCAGCAGGCCCCACAGGGATGAAAAACTGTTTTTT.

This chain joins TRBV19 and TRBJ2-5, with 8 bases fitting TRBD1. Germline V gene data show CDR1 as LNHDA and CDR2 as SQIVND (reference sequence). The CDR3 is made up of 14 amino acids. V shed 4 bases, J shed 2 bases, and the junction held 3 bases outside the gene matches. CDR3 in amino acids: CASSNNRGQETQYF. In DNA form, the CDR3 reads TGTGCCAGTAGTAACAACAGGGGGCAAGAGACCCAGTACTTC.

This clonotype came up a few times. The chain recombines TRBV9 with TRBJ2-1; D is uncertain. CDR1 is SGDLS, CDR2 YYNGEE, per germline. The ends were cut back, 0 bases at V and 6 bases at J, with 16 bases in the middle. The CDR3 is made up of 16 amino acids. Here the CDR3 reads CASSVDPTPGLNEQFF. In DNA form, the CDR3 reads TGTGCCAGCAGCGTAGATCCCACGCCCGGTCTCAATGAGCAGTTCTTC.

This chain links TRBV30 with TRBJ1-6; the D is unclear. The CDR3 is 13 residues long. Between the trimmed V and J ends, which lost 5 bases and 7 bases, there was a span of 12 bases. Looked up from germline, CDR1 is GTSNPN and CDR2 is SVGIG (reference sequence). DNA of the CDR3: TGTGCCTGGGGGCCCTTGGGGAATTCACCCCTCCACTTT. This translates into CAWGPLGNSPLHF. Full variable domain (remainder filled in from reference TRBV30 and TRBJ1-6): SQTIHQWPATLVQPVGSPLSLECTVEGTSNPNLYWYRQAAGRGLQLLFYSVGIGQISSEVPQNLSASRPQDRQFILSSKKLLLSDSGFYLCAWGPLGNSPLHFGNGTRLTVT.

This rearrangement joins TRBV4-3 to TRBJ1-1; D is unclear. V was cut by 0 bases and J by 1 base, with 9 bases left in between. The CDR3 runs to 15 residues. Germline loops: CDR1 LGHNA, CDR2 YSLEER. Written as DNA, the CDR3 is TGCGCCAGCAGCCAAGATCACGGTGGGAACACTGAAGCTTTCTTT. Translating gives CASSQDHGGNTEAFF.

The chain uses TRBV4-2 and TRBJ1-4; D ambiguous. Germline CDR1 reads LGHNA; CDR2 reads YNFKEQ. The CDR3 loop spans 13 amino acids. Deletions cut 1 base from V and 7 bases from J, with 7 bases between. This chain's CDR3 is CASSQGGSEKLFF. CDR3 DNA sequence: TGTGCCAGCAGCCAAGGGGGAAGTGAAAAACTGTTTTTT.

CDR3 amino acids: CASSQSGTEAFF. Here the CDR3 DNA reads TGCGCCAGCAGCCAAAGCGGAACTGAAGCTTTCTTT. The chain links TRBV4-1 to TRBJ1-1; D gene ambiguous. V was cut by 2 bases and J by 5 bases, with 6 bases left in between. Germline CDR1 MGHRA, CDR2 YSYEKL. The CDR3 spans 12 residues.

CDR3 sequence (DNA): TGTGCCATCAGTGTTTCCCCCGGGACTACAACCTACGAGCAGTACTTC. It yields the protein CAISVSPGTTTYEQYF. The chain recombines TRBV10-3 with TRBJ2-7, with 7 bases identical to TRBD2. V lost 4 bases and J lost 2; bases outside the gene matches: 11. The CDR3 contains 16 residues. The germline V gene encodes CDR1 ENHRY and CDR2 SYGVKD.

CDR3 sequence reads: CASLLGTSNYNEQFF. Here the CDR3 DNA reads TGTGCCAGCCTTCTAGGGACTAGCAACTACAATGAGCAGTTCTTC. The chain recombines TRBV12-3 or TRBV12-4 with TRBJ2-1; 9 bases line up with TRBD2. V shed 8 bases, J shed 3 bases, and the junction held 8 bases outside the gene matches. The CDR3 is 15 residues long.

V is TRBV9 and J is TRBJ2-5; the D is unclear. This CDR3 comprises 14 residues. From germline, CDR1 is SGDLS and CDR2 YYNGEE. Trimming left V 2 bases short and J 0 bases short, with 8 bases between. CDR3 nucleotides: TGTGCCAGCAGCGTCTCCAGCAACCAAGAGACCCAGTACTTC. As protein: CASSVSSNQETQYF.

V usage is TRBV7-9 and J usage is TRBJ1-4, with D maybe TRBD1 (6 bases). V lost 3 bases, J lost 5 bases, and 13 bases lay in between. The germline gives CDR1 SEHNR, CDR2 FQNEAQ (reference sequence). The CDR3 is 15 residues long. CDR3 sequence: CASSFQDSGNEKLFF. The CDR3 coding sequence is TGTGCCAGCAGCTTCCAGGACAGCGGGAATGAAAAACTGTTTTTT. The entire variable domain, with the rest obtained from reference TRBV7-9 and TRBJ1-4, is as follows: DTGVSQNPRHKITKRGQNVTFRCDPISEHNRLYWYRQTLGQGPEFLTYFQNEAQLEKSRLLSDRFSAERPKGSFSTLEIQRTEQGDSAMYLCASSFQDSGNEKLFFGSGTQLSVL.